This entry lists 4 T cell receptor beta chains sequenced from one sample in a study of follicular helper T cells after annual influenza vaccination. Sequencing was performed with immunoSEQ multiplex PCR; in TCRdb, only in-frame clones are kept and a portion is missing. Of over 6,500 clones in the sample, roughly 82% are singletons; the top ten hold 0.9% to 1.2%. Time point indicated: 2014-2015 season, pre-vaccination. The source material was CXCR5+ CD38- circulating T follicular helper cells from blood, sampled on the day of influenza vaccination. This sample's subset: circulating Tfh, non-naive CD4+CXCR5+PD-1+ (ICOS+CD38+ or ICOS-CD38-). All receptors derive from an adult who received the influenza vaccine.

The genes are TRBV9 and TRBJ1-1, with D possibly TRBD1 on 6 matching bases. V was clipped by 0 bases and J by 5 bases, with 11 bases between them. Germline loops: CDR1 SGDLS, CDR2 YYNGEE. CDR3 length: 14 amino acids. Written as DNA, the CDR3 is TGTGCCAGCAGCGTAGATGGCAGGGGTACTGAAGCTTTCTTT. Its protein is CASSVDGRGTEAFF.

This chain joins TRBV5-4 and TRBJ2-5; D ambiguous. V was pared by 4 bases and J by 0 bases, with 10 bases between. In germline, CDR1 is SGHNT, CDR2 YYREEE (reference sequence). CDR3 length: 14 residues. The DNA for the CDR3 is TGTGCCAGCAGCCCCCCTGGGTACCAAGAGACCCAGTACTTC. It yields the protein CASSPPGYQETQYF.

CDR3 loop: CASSLRAANEQYF. The CDR3 DNA reads TGTGCCAGCAGTTTACGCGCGGCCAACGAGCAGTACTTC. This rearrangement joins TRBV6-1 to TRBJ2-7, with D unresolved. The CDR3 length is 13 residues. With 5 bases removed from V and 5 bases from J, the gap between germline ends came to 13 bases. Germline loops: CDR1 MNHNS, CDR2 SASEGT.

The count of this clone is one. The V and J genes are TRBV2 and TRBJ2-3, with unresolved D. CDR3 length: 16 amino acids. The V end was cut by 2 bases, the J end by 5 bases, with 17 bases between. Germline V gives CDR1 SNHLY, CDR2 FYNNEI. The DNA of the CDR3 is TGTGCCAGCAGTGAACGTAATGCTAACTGGGGAGATACGCAGTATTTT. Translated, it gives CASSERNANWGDTQYF.